This T cell receptor (beta chain) was identified in a study of T cells in Graves' hyperthyroidism and ophthalmopathy. RNA transcripts provided the source from which TCR beta CDR3 regions were amplified. Researchers ran a first-round RT-PCR on the TCR CDR3 using the HTBI primer set. A single record per CDR3 protein comes from TCRdb applying MiXCR to the multiplex PCR reads. The sample has 350,000 or so distinct CDR3 sequences; around 18% are singletons. The CDR3 is 16 residues long. Germline V gene sequence: CDR1 MDHEN, CDR2 SYDVKM. V shed 4 bases and J shed 2 bases, with 17 bases lying between them. The authors took PBMCs from 10 ml fresh peripheral blood. Ten or more counts support this clonotype.

Source material: blood. The rearrangement joins TRBV28 to TRBJ1-2, with D tentatively TRBD1 (6 bases). This TCR was recovered from a woman aged 40 to 50 with Graves' ophthalmopathy. The CDR3 spells CASSSGGIQGNYGYTF. The CDR3 DNA follows: TGTGCCAGCAGTTCGGGGGGTATCCAGGGGAACTATGGCTACACCTTC.